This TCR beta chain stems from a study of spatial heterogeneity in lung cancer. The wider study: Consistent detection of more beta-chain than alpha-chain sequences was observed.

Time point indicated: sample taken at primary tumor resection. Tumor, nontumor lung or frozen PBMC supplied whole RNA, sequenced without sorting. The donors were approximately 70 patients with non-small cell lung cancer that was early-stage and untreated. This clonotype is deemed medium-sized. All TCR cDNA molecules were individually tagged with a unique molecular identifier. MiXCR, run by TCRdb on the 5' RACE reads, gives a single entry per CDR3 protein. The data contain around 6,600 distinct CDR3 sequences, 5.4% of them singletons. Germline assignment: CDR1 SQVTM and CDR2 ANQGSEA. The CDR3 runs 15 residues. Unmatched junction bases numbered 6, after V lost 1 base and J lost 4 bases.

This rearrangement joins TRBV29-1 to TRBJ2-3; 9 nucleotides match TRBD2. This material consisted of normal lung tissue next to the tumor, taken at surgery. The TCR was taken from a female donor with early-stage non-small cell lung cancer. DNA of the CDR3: TGCAGCGTTGAAGGGTTAGCGGGAGTCTCAGATACGCAGTATTTT. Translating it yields CSVEGLAGVSDTQYF.